These 19 T cell receptor beta chains share one sample of origin, sequenced in a study of lung T cells in sarcoidosis with Löfgren's syndrome. TCRdb re-called the reads with MiXCR, one entry per CDR3 protein. The sample gives tens of thousands of distinct CDR3 sequences, about 20% of which show up once; 2.3% is in the top ten. The sample was CD4+ T cells from PBMCs. The receptors shown here come from a human donor with sarcoidosis (Löfgren's syndrome or another form), or a control subject (not recorded which).

In this sample, this clonotype turned up many times. The rearrangement joins TRBV7-2 to TRBJ2-2; no firm D call. V was shortened by 2 bases and J by 4 bases, with 8 bases between the two germline ends. The CDR3 totals 14 residues. Germline lookup yields CDR1 SGHTA and CDR2 FQGNSA. In DNA form, the CDR3 reads TGTGCCAGCAGCTTACAATCACGCACCGGGGAGCTGTTTTTT. It codes for CASSLQSRTGELFF.

This clonotype was seen at least ten times. The chain recombines TRBV6-2 or TRBV6-3 with TRBJ2-1, with 9 positions matching TRBD2. This CDR3 spans 16 amino acids. The V gene end was trimmed by 6 bases and the J gene end by 7 bases; junction bases not matched to a gene: 13. The germline V gene has CDR1 MNHEY and CDR2 SVGEGT. The CDR3 DNA reads as TGTGCCAGCAGCCCGGACCTAGCGGGAATGGGGAATGAGCAGTTCTTC. This gives the protein CASSPDLAGMGNEQFF.

A remark on this clonotype: Sequence at one end of the junction differs from germline and may be a read error. The chain carries TRBV4-1 and TRBJ1-5, with 9 bases that match TRBD1. Germline values: CDR1 MGHRA, CDR2 YSYEKL. The CDR3 loop spans 16 amino acids. Here the CDR3 DNA reads TGCGTCAGCAGCCGCTTTCGGGACAGGGCGGATCAGCCCCAGCATTTT. Its translation is CVSSRFRDRADQPQHF.

As regards this clonotype: One end of the junction is discordant with germline, which a read error may explain. The CDR3 DNA reads as TGCAGCGCGGGACTAGCGGGAGGCCTAGATTTC. This sequence encodes CSAGLAGGLDF. This chain connects TRBV29-1 to TRBJ2-4, with 15 positions matching TRBD2. The CDR3 has 11 residues. CDR1 and CDR2 from the germline V gene are SQVTM and ANQGSEA.

This clonotype was seen ten or more times. V and J are TRBV12-3 or TRBV12-4 and TRBJ1-5; no clear D gene. The CDR3 consists of 13 residues. Between the trimmed V and J ends, which lost 6 bases and 3 bases, there was a span of 9 bases. The CDR3 spells CASSRMDNQPQHF. The CDR3 DNA reads as TGTGCCAGCAGCCGCATGGACAATCAGCCCCAGCATTTT.

As concerns this clonotype: A much larger clonotype is one base distant, so this may be a read error. The V call is TRBV6-2 or TRBV6-3, the J call TRBJ2-2; perhaps TRBD2 as D (6 bases). This CDR3 region has 18 residues. From germline, CDR1 is MNHEY and CDR2 SVGEGT. This CDR3 is CAGSYSIGAGLNTGELFF. In DNA, the CDR3 is TGTGCCGGCAGTTACTCGATTGGGGCGGGGTTGAACACCGGGGAGCTGTTTTTT.

This clonotype showed up just a few times. V and J are TRBV24-1 and TRBJ2-1; D perhaps matches TRBD2 (5 bases). Per germline, CDR1 KGHDR and CDR2 SFDVKD. The CDR3 runs 16 residues. Trimming removed 4 bases from V and 5 bases from J, with 17 bases in between. The CDR3 reads CATSDSTGVRDNEQFF. CDR3 DNA sequence: TGTGCCACCAGTGACTCGACCGGGGTTCGGGACAATGAGCAGTTCTTC.

The chain combines TRBV5-4 with TRBJ2-7, with a possible D match to TRBD2 (6 bases). This CDR3 contains 15 residues. The germline V and J ends were trimmed by 5 bases and 1 base, with 16 bases remaining between them. The germline CDR1 and CDR2 sequences are SGHNT and YYREEE (reference sequence). CDR3 bases: TGTGCCAGCAGTCACGGGGGACTTCGGTCCTACGAGCAGTACTTC. Residues: CASSHGGLRSYEQYF.

CDR3 bases: TGTGCCAGCAGTTTACAGCTTCTCAGTGGCTACACCTTC. Its translation: CASSLQLLSGYTF. This sequence joins TRBV28 and TRBJ1-2; D not resolved. The V end lost 2 bases, the J end lost 7 bases, and 11 bases lay between the germline ends. Germline values: CDR1 MDHEN, CDR2 SYDVKM. The CDR3 is 13 amino acids.

The chain uses TRBV5-1 and TRBJ1-2, with D maybe TRBD1 (5 bases). The CDR3 is 14 residues long. V lost 2 bases to trimming and J lost 4 bases, with 12 bases between them. Germline V gene lookup returns CDR1 SGHRS and CDR2 YFSETQ. Here the CDR3 reads CASSFGGDSYGYTF. The CDR3 coding sequence is TGCGCCAGCAGCTTTGGTGGGGACTCCTATGGCTACACCTTC.

The V and J genes are TRBV10-3 and TRBJ1-5; 7 positions agree with TRBD1. V was pared by 2 bases and J by 4 bases, with 8 bases of the junction left unmatched. Germline V gives CDR1 ENHRY, CDR2 SYGVKD. The CDR3 covers 16 residues. CDR3 sequence (DNA): TGTGCCATCAGTGAGAGAACAGGGGTTCTAAATCAGCCCCAGCATTTT. As protein: CAISERTGVLNQPQHF.

The genes are TRBV3-1 and TRBJ2-7; the D gene is possibly TRBD1 (6 bases). The CDR3 is 13 residues long. The ends were cut back, 1 base at V and 6 bases at J, with 10 bases in the middle. Per the germline V gene, CDR1 is LGHDT and CDR2 is YNNKEL (reference sequence). The CDR3 reads CASSQGVRGEQYV. DNA of the CDR3: TGTGCCAGCAGCCAAGGGGTCAGGGGCGAGCAGTACGTC.

This clonotype turned up a few times. The chain uses TRBV12-3 or TRBV12-4 and TRBJ1-3; D is uncertain. Trimming removed 6 bases at V and 4 bases at J, with 10 bases between. The CDR3 length is 13 residues. CDR3 DNA: TGTGCCAGCAGCCGGGCTGGCGGAAACACCATATATTTT. It translates to CASSRAGGNTIYF.

Of note for this clonotype: The CDR3 carries no conserved terminal phenylalanine or tryptophan, so it likely arises from a read error. The rearrangement joins TRBV7-9 to TRBJ1-2; perhaps TRBD1 as D (5 bases). The CDR3 runs 14 residues. Germline loops: CDR1 SEHNR, CDR2 FQNEAQ (reference sequence). Trimming shortened V by 5 bases and J by 7 bases, and 17 bases separated the two germline ends. CDR3 in amino acids: CASSLSGTMGGYTS. Here the CDR3 DNA reads TGTGCCAGCAGCCTATCCGGGACTATGGGTGGCTACACCTCC.

This clonotype was detected many times. V gene TRBV7-2 combines with J gene TRBJ1-1; TRBD1 might be the D (6 bases). Looked up from germline, CDR1 is SGHTA and CDR2 is FQGNSA. The germline V and J ends were trimmed by 4 bases and 2 bases, with 11 bases remaining between them. There are 14 residues in the CDR3. The CDR3 DNA reads TGTGCCAGCAGCTCTCAGGGGACCAACACTGAAGCTTTCTTT. Protein: CASSSQGTNTEAFF.

A remark on this clonotype: This clone may be a read error of a much larger clone one base away. The CDR3 ends on some other residue instead of the conserved phenylalanine or tryptophan, so this is likely a read error. Here the CDR3 reads CSARGLDRGRSEAFL. CDR3 nucleotides: TGCAGTGCTAGAGGCCTGGACAGGGGTCGGTCTGAAGCTTTCCTT. The chain links TRBV20-1 to TRBJ1-1, with 9 bases identical to TRBD1. There are 15 residues in the CDR3. Germline values: CDR1 DFQATT, CDR2 SNEGSKA (reference sequence). J was trimmed by 6 bases and V by 1 base; bases with no gene match: 9.

This clonotype appeared many times. The chain employs TRBV27 and TRBJ1-2; no clear D. CDR1 MNHEY and CDR2 SMNVEV come from the germline V gene (reference sequence). The CDR3 extends over 14 amino acids. V was shortened by 2 bases and J by 5 bases, with 12 bases between the two germline ends. CDR3 DNA sequence: TGTGCCAGCAGTTTAAAGCCAGGCCCATATGGCTACACCTTC. Amino acids: CASSLKPGPYGYTF.

The table lists this clonotype with many counts. The J gene is TRBJ2-7, the V gene TRBV4-2; 9 bases map to TRBD1. V lost 4 bases to trimming and J lost 7 bases; unmatched junction nucleotides: 11. Per germline, CDR1 LGHNA and CDR2 YNFKEQ. CDR3 length equals 15 residues. This CDR3 reads CASSPGTGLFPEQYF. CDR3 sequence (DNA): TGTGCCAGCAGCCCTGGGACAGGGCTCTTTCCAGAGCAGTACTTC.

This clonotype was seen at least ten times. The chain has TRBV20-1 and TRBJ1-1; tentatively, D is TRBD1 (6 bases). The V and J ends lost 0 bases and 3 bases respectively, with 11 bases between them. The CDR3 consists of 14 residues. From germline, CDR1 is DFQATT and CDR2 SNEGSKA (reference sequence). CDR3 DNA: TGCAGTGCTAGAGACCTTACAGGGTACACTGAAGCTTTCTTT. Translation gives CSARDLTGYTEAFF.